Sequencing of this T cell receptor (beta chain) was carried out in a study of blood T cell repertoires in COVID-19. In the study overall: PBMCs, B-cell-depleted T cells, or T cells were the source of the cDNA or gDNA that made up the material.

In the authors' methods: Quantification of nucleated cells was approximated via reference gene primer amplification. Profiling relied on immunoSEQ multiplex PCR, and the TCRdb table lists in-frame clones only, not all of them. V, J and clone size are those of that table, while D and trimming were read from the DNA. The table includes about 180,000 clones, more than 65% detected once. In germline, CDR1 is KGHSH, CDR2 LQKENI. This CDR3 is 13 amino acids long. V lost 9 bases to trimming and J lost 3 bases, with 13 bases between them. The clonotype originates from a man aged 50-59 years who had recovered from COVID-19. Sequenced: PBMCs or T cells enriched from blood (not recorded which). This chain links TRBV18 with TRBJ2-3; perhaps TRBD1 as D (6 bases). CDR3 bases: TGTGCCAGTCGACAGGTATTAACAGATACGCAGTATTTT. Residues: CASRQVLTDTQYF.